Presented here are 15 T cell receptor beta chains from one specimen sequenced in a study of T cells in Graves' hyperthyroidism and ophthalmopathy. Amplified TCR beta CDR3 regions came from RNA transcripts. The TCR CDR3 first-round RT-PCR relied on the HTBI primer set. TCRdb re-called the multiplex PCR reads with MiXCR, one entry per CDR3 protein. There are fewer than 500,000 distinct CDR3 sequences in the sample; roughly 14% occur only once, and roughly 13% lies in the top ten. The sequencing sample was made of blood. The receptors originated from a man younger than 35 with Graves' ophthalmopathy.

The rearrangement uses TRBV7-9 and TRBJ1-1; D is possibly TRBD1 (5 bases). The CDR3 has 13 residues. V was shortened by 2 bases and J by 6 bases, with 10 bases between the two germline ends. Germline CDR1 is SEHNR and CDR2 is FQNEAQ (reference sequence). CDR3 coding DNA: TGTGCCAGCAGCTTATCCCAGGGAGCTGAAGCTTTCTTT. This codes for CASSLSQGAEAFF. Filled out from reference TRBV7-9 and TRBJ1-1, the complete variable domain reads DTGVSQNPRHKITKRGQNVTFRCDPISEHNRLYWYRQTLGQGPEFLTYFQNEAQLEKSRLLSDRFSAERPKGSFSTLEIQRTEQGDSAMYLCASSLSQGAEAFFGQGTRLTVV.

This clonotype was counted a few times. This chain uses TRBV9 with TRBJ1-2; no firm D call. The CDR3 spans 10 residues. Trimming took 5 bases from V and 6 from J, leaving 5 bases between them. Looked up from germline, CDR1 is SGDLS and CDR2 is YYNGEE. Here the CDR3 reads CASSGNGYTF. The CDR3 coding sequence is TGTGCCAGCAGTGGTAATGGCTACACCTTC.

The chain employs TRBV18 and TRBJ1-4; maybe TRBD1 (6 bases). From germline, CDR1 is KGHSH and CDR2 LQKENI. V lost 3 bases and J 7 bases, leaving 21 bases between the germline ends. This CDR3 region has 17 residues. CDR3 coding DNA: TGTGCCAGCTCACCTCCTTCTAACGGGGGCCAAGGTGAAAAACTGTTTTTT. Protein product: CASSPPSNGGQGEKLFF.

This clonotype came up a few times. CDR3 loop: CSAAGGLALDTQYF. CDR3 nucleotides: TGCAGTGCTGCAGGAGGGCTAGCTTTAGATACGCAGTATTTT. The chain combines TRBV20-1 with TRBJ2-3; a weak D match, TRBD2 (6 bases). Germline V gene data show CDR1 as DFQATT and CDR2 as SNEGSKA (reference sequence). With 5 bases removed from V and 5 bases from J, the gap between germline ends came to 17 bases. The CDR3 runs to 14 residues.

The DNA for the CDR3 is TGCGCCAGCAGCCAAGATCCCTCCACAGATACGCAGTATTTT. It yields the protein CASSQDPSTDTQYF. The genes are TRBV4-1 and TRBJ2-3; D unresolved. The CDR3 length is 14 residues. V lost 0 bases, J lost 2 bases, and 6 bases lay in between. Germline CDR1 is MGHRA and CDR2 is YSYEKL.

Concerning this clonotype itself: A junction end diverges from the germline sequence, so it may reflect a read error. V usage is TRBV5-1 and J usage is TRBJ1-4; no clear D gene. Germline V lookup: CDR1 SGHRS, CDR2 YFSETQ. CDR3 length equals 16 residues. CDR3 protein: CASSRHQLATSEKLFF. CDR3 nucleotide sequence: TGCGCCAGCAGCAGACACCAACTTGCAACTAGTGAAAAACTGTTTTTT.

At least ten counts were recorded for this clonotype. The chain recombines TRBV11-2 with TRBJ1-1; the D gene is possibly TRBD1 (6 bases). Germline-derived CDR1 and CDR2 are SGHAT and FQNNGV. This CDR3 contains 14 residues. V lost 1 base and J 4 bases, leaving 10 bases between the germline ends. The CDR3 DNA reads TGTGCCAGCAGCTTAGTCTCAGGGGCCACTGAAGCTTTCTTT. Encoded protein: CASSLVSGATEAFF.

In this sample, this clonotype turned up a few times. The J gene is TRBJ1-1, the V gene TRBV10-3; D might be TRBD1 (6 bases). The germline CDR1 and CDR2 sequences are ENHRY and SYGVKD. Trimming pared 2 bases from V and 5 bases from J, leaving 15 bases between. This CDR3 has 15 amino acids. DNA of the CDR3: TGTGCCATCAGTGAGCCAAGGGGGACAAAAACTGAAGCTTTCTTT. Its protein product is CAISEPRGTKTEAFF.

This clonotype has at least ten counts. This chain links TRBV7-9 with TRBJ2-5; D not resolved. Germline CDR1 and CDR2: SEHNR and FQNEAQ (reference sequence). V was clipped by 4 bases and J by 6 bases, with 21 bases between them. This CDR3 is built from 16 residues. CDR3 sequence (DNA): TGTGCCAGCAGCTCTGAAAACTCAGGATCATGGAAGACCCAGTACTTC. Its translation: CASSSENSGSWKTQYF.

The genes are TRBV20-1 and TRBJ2-7, with TRBD2 matching 7 bases. The germline gives CDR1 DFQATT, CDR2 SNEGSKA (reference sequence). The trim removed 6 bases at V and 3 bases at J, leaving 8 bases unmatched. The CDR3 is made up of 13 amino acids. Here the CDR3 DNA reads TGCAGTGCGAAGGCCGGGACTATCTACGAGCAGTACTTC. Amino acid sequence: CSAKAGTIYEQYF.

There are many counts of this clonotype. The V gene is TRBV11-2, the J gene TRBJ2-1; D call uncertain. With 5 bases removed from V and 8 bases from J, the gap between germline ends came to 7 bases. The germline V gene encodes CDR1 SGHAT and CDR2 FQNNGV. The CDR3 consists of 11 residues. The CDR3 DNA follows: TGTGCCAGCAGCCCCGGTTATGAGCAGTTCTTC. This sequence encodes CASSPGYEQFF.

Comments on this clonotype: A junction end diverges from the germline sequence, so it may reflect a read error. The V gene is TRBV2, the J gene TRBJ2-5; 9 bases are shared with TRBD2. The V gene's germline CDR1 is SNHLY and CDR2 FYNNEI. There are 15 residues in the CDR3. Here the CDR3 reads CASGDRRGGQETQYF. CDR3 coding DNA: TGTGCCAGCGGTGATCGGCGGGGGGGCCAAGAGACCCAGTACTTC. Drawing the rest from reference TRBV2 and TRBJ2-5, the complete variable domain is EPEVTQTPSHQVTQMGQEVILRCVPISNHLYFYWYRQILGQKVEFLVSFYNNEISEKSEIFDDQFSVERPDGSNFTLKIRSTKLEDSAMYFCASGDRRGGQETQYFGPGTRLLVL.

CDR3 in DNA: TGTGCCAGCAGTGTGGGAGGGGGGACCTCTGGGGCCAACGTCCTGACTTTC. It codes for CASSVGGGTSGANVLTF. The chain employs TRBV2 and TRBJ2-6; D is perhaps TRBD2 (7 bases). The CDR3 is 17 amino acids. V was cut by 4 bases and J by 0 bases, with 13 bases left in between. CDR1 and CDR2 (germline): SNHLY, FYNNEI. Using reference TRBV2 and TRBJ2-6 for the parts outside the CDR3, the full variable domain is EPEVTQTPSHQVTQMGQEVILRCVPISNHLYFYWYRQILGQKVEFLVSFYNNEISEKSEIFDDQFSVERPDGSNFTLKIRSTKLEDSAMYFCASSVGGGTSGANVLTFGAGSRLTVL.

The rearrangement uses TRBV19 and TRBJ2-6; TRBD1 matches at 10 bases. This CDR3 has 17 amino acids. CDR1 and CDR2 (germline): LNHDA, SQIVND (reference sequence). Trimming removed 11 bases from V and 4 bases from J; junction bases left unmatched: 14. CDR3 in DNA: TGTGCCGTCAGTCCGGGACAGGGGTCTTTAGGGGCCAACGTCCTGACTTTC. Translation gives CAVSPGQGSLGANVLTF.

There are many counts of this clonotype. The chain is built from TRBV20-1 and TRBJ2-5; D gene unclear. Trimming stripped 8 bases from V and 3 bases from J, with 22 bases between. Per the germline V gene, CDR1 is DFQATT and CDR2 is SNEGSKA (reference sequence). The CDR3 spans 15 residues. This CDR3 is CSSDDPGRPEETQYF. CDR3 DNA sequence: TGCAGTTCCGACGATCCCGGACGCCCTGAAGAGACCCAGTACTTC.